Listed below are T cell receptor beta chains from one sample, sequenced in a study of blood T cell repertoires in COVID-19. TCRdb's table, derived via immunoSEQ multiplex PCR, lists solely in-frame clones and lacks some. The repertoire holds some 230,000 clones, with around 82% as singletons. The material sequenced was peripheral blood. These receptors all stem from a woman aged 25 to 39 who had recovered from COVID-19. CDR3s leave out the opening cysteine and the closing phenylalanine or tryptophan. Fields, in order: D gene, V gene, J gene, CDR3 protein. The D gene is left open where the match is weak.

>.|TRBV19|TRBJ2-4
ASSISFDNRNIQY
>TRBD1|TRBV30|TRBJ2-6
AWSGDRGAGANVLT
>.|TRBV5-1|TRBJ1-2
ASSRSAGDYSGYT
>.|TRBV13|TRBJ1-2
ASSFTRGLELYGYT
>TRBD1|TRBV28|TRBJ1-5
ASSPDREFQPQH
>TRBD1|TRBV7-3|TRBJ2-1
ASSWTGDNEQF
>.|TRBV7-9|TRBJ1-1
ASSSLKLQGRRRTEAF
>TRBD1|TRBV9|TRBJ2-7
ASSEGAGGFHEQY
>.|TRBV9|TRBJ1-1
ASSVEEGTEAF
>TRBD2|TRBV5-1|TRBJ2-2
ASKRLAGGGESGELF
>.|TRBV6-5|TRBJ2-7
ASSYSSGQNYEQY
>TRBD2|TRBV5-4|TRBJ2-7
ASSLRAGVGSEQY
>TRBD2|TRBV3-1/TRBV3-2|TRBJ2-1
ASSQGLADFVGF
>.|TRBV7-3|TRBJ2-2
ASSSPTAGELF